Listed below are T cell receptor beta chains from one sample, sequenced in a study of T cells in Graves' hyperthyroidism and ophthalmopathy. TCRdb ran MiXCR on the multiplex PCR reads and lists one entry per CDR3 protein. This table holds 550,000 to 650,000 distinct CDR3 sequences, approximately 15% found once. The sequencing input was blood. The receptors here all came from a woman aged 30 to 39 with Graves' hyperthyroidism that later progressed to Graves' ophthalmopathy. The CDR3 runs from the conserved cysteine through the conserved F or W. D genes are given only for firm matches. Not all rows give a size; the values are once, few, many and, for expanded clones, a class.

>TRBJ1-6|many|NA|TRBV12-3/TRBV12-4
TGTGCCAACCGGACCTTCCACTTT
CANRTFHF
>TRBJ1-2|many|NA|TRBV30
TGTGCCTGGAAACAACAGTCTAACTATGGCTACACCTTC
CAWKQQSNYGYTF
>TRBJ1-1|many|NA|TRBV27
TGTGCCAGCAAACTGGGGCAGAACACTGAAGCTTTCTTT
CASKLGQNTEAFF
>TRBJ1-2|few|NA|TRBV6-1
TGTGCCAGCCTTGGAGGGATCCTCTATGGCTACACCTTC
CASLGGILYGYTF
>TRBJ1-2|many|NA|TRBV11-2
TGTGCCAGCAGCTTAGATCAGGGGATTCTCACCTATGGCTACACCTTC
CASSLDQGILTYGYTF
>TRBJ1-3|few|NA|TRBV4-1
TGCGCCAGCAGCTACCGGGCCAACTCTGGAAACACCATATATTTT
CASSYRANSGNTIYF
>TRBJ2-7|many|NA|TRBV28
TGTGCCAGCACCCCTCTCGAGGGGACTGCCTACGAGCAGTACTTC
CASTPLEGTAYEQYF
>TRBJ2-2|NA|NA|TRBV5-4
TGTGCCAGCAGCCCGGACTATGGACTATCGAACACCGGGGAGCTGTTTTTT
CASSPDYGLSNTGELFF
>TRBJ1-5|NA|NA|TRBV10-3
TGTGCCATCAGTGAGCTCCCATCCCCAGATCAGCCCCAGCATTTT
CAISELPSPDQPQHF
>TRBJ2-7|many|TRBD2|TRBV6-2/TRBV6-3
TGTGCCAGCAGTTACGGAACTAGCGGGGGCAACTCCTACGAGCAGTACTTC
CASSYGTSGGNSYEQYF
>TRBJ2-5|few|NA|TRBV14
TGTGCCAGCAGCCCCGACCGGTTACTCCAGTACTTC
CASSPDRLLQYF
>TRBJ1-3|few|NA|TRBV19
TGTGCCAGTAGTGCCTGGACAGACGGAAACACCATATATTTT
CASSAWTDGNTIYF
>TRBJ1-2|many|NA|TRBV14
TGTGCCAGCAGCCCCCCCGACACGGCCGGCTATGGCTACACCTTC
CASSPPDTAGYGYTF
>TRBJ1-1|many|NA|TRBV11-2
TGTGCCAGCAGTCACCCATTCACTGAAGCTTTCTTT
CASSHPFTEAFF
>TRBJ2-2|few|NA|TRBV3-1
TGTGCCAGCAGCCAAGAAGGGGATACAGGGCCGCCCGGGGAGCTGTTTTTT
CASSQEGDTGPPGELFF
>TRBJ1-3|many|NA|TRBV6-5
TGTGCCAGCAGTTACGGGGCAGGCGACTCTGGAAACACCATATATTTT
CASSYGAGDSGNTIYF
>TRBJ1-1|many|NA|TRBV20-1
TGCAGCTCTCAGGAGCGTTTTGAAGCTTTCTTT
CSSQERFEAFF
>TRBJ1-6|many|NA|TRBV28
TGTGCCAGCAGTTGGACAAATAATTCACCCCTCCACTTT
CASSWTNNSPLHF
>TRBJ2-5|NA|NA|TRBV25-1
TGTGCCAGCAGTGGGAGACATGAAGTCGGGGTAAGGACCCTCCAAGAGACCCAGTACTTC
CASSGRHEVGVRTLQETQYF
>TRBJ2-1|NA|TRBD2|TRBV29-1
TGCAGCGTTGTCAGGGCGGGAGGGAATGAGCAGTTCTTC
CSVVRAGGNEQFF
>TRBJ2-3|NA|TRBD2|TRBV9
TGTGCCAGCAGCGTAGGGGGGACTAGCGGGGGGGGCACAGATACGCAGTATTTT
CASSVGGTSGGGTDTQYF
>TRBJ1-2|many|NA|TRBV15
TGTGCCACCAGCCAGGGGACGTTTTATGGCTACACCTTC
CATSQGTFYGYTF
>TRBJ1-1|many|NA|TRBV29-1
TGCAGCGCTTCTAGGGCGGGAAACACTGAAGCTTTCTTT
CSASRAGNTEAFF
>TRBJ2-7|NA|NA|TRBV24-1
TGTGCCACCAGTGGGGGCAACTCCTACGAGCAGTACTTC
CATSGGNSYEQYF
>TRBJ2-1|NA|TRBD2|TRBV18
TGTGCCAGCTCACCTCCTCAAGCGGGAGGAATCTACAGTGAGCAGTTCTTC
CASSPPQAGGIYSEQFF
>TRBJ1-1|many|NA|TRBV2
TGTGCCAGCAGTGAAGGTGCCCGGGGGTACACTGAAGCTTTCTTT
CASSEGARGYTEAFF
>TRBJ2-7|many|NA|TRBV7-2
TGTGCCAGCAGCTTACGGTCGGGGCGGGCCTCCTACGAGCAGTACTTC
CASSLRSGRASYEQYF
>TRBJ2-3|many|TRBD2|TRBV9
TGTGCCAGCAGCTTCAGACTAGCGGGAGATACAGATACGCAGTATTTT
CASSFRLAGDTDTQYF
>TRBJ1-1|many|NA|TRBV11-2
TGTGCCAGCAGCGCTGGCCCGAGGACTGAAGCTTTCTTT
CASSAGPRTEAFF
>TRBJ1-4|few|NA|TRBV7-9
TGTGCCAGCAGCTTAACGGGCGGAGGGGATGAAAAACTGTTTTTT
CASSLTGGGDEKLFF
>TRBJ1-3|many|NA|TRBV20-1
TGCAGTGCTAGAGATGCCAGAGGCTCTGGAAACACCATATATTTT
CSARDARGSGNTIYF
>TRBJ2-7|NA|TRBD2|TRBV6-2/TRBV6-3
TGTGCCAGCAGTAACCCGGGGACTAGCGGGAGACGGCGGGAGCAGTACTTC
CASSNPGTSGRRREQYF
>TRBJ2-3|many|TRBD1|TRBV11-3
TGTGCCAGCAGCTCCCATCACCGGGACAGTACGCAGTATTTT
CASSSHHRDSTQYF
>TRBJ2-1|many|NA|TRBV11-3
TGTGCCAGCAGCTTAACCCCTTCAAATGAGCAGTTCTTC
CASSLTPSNEQFF
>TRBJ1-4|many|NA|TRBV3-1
TGTGCCAGCAGCCCAGAGGGTGTAGAGGAAAAACTGTTTTTT
CASSPEGVEEKLFF
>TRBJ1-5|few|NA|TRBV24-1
TGTGCCACCAGTGATGGAACGGAGTGGGTAGGACAGCCCCAGCATTTT
CATSDGTEWVGQPQHF
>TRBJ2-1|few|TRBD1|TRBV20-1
TGCAGTGCCAGACAGGGGGCGAATGAGCAGTTCTTC
CSARQGANEQFF
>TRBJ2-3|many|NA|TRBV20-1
TGCAGTGCTAGAAGGGTTTCAGATACGCAGTATTTT
CSARRVSDTQYF
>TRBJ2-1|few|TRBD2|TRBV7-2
TGTGCCAGCAGACCTAGCGGGGATCTCTCCTACAATGAGCAGTTCTTC
CASRPSGDLSYNEQFF
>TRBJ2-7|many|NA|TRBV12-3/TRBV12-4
TGTGCCAGCAGTTTAGGGCATCTGGCGGGGGAGCAGTACTTC
CASSLGHLAGEQYF
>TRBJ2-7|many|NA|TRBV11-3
TGTGCCAGCAGCTTTCCGGGACAAATCTACGAGCAGTACTTC
CASSFPGQIYEQYF
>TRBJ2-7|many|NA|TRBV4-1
TGCGCCAGCAGCCAAGGCCATCTCGGGGGGCCCTCCTACGAGCAGTACTTC
CASSQGHLGGPSYEQYF
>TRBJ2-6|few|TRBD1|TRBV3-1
TGTGCCAGCAGCCCAGGGGACAGGGCACGCTCTGGGGCCAACGTCCTGACTTTC
CASSPGDRARSGANVLTF
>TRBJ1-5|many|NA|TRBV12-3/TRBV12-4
TGTGCCAGCAGTTTACGCGGGGAGGGGAGCAATCAGCCCCAGCATTTT
CASSLRGEGSNQPQHF
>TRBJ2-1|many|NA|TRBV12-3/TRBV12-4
TGTGCCAGCAGTTTAATTATAGCGTCCTCCTACAATGAGCAGTTCTTC
CASSLIIASSYNEQFF
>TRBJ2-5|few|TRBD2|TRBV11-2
TGTGCCAGCAGCAGACTAGCGGGAGTTCGGGAGACCCAGTACTTC
CASSRLAGVRETQYF
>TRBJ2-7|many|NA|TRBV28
TGTGCCAGCACCCCAGGTGGTCGAAGCTCCTACGAGCAGTACTTC
CASTPGGRSSYEQYF
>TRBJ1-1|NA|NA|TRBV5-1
TGCGCCAGCAGCTGGATGGCGGGAAACACTGAAGCTTTCTTT
CASSWMAGNTEAFF
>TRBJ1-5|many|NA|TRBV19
TGTGCCAGTAGGACACAGGACAGTCTCAATCAGCCCCAGCATTTT
CASRTQDSLNQPQHF
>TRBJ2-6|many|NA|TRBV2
TGTGCCACAGGACGGCTCGGTGGGGCCAACGTCCTGACTTTC
CATGRLGGANVLTF
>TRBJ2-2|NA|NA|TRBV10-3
TGTGCCATCAGTGTGTCGGCGGCTTTCGGGGAGCTGTTTTTT
CAISVSAAFGELFF
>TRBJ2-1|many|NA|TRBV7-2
TGTGCCAGCAGCTCTCGGACAAGTTCGAATGAGCAGTTCTTC
CASSSRTSSNEQFF
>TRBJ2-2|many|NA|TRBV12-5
TGTGCTAGTGGACTAAGTCCCACCGGGGAGCTGTTTTTT
CASGLSPTGELFF